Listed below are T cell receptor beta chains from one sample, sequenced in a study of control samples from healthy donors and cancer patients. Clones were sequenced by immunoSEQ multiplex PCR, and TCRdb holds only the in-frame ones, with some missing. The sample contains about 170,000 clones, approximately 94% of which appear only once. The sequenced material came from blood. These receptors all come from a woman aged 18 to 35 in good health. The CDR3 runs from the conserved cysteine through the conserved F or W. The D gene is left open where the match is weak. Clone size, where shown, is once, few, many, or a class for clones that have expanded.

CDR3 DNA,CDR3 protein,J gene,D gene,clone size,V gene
TGTGCCACCAGTGACCCCGTCAGGGGCTACACCTTC,CATSDPVRGYTF,TRBJ1-2,NA,NA,TRBV24-1
TGTGCCAGCAGCTTAGGGAGGGGTGGACGGAACACTGAAGCTTTCTTT,CASSLGRGGRNTEAFF,TRBJ1-1,NA,NA,TRBV7-9
TGTGCCAGCAGCTTAGCACAAAACACTGAAGCTTTCTTT,CASSLAQNTEAFF,TRBJ1-1,NA,once,TRBV7-2
TGTGCCAGCAGGGCTTCAGGGGGTTCACCCCTCCACTTT,CASRASGGSPLHF,TRBJ1-6,TRBD1,NA,TRBV27
TGTGCCAGCAGGTCCACTTCAGGTGCGAGGACCGGGGAGCTGTTTTTT,CASRSTSGARTGELFF,TRBJ2-2,NA,NA,TRBV7-9
TGTGCCAGCAGCTGGGGGGGCGGGGAGACCCAGTACTTC,CASSWGGGETQYF,TRBJ2-5,NA,NA,TRBV5-4
TGTGCCAGCAGTCAGGGGGTAGGCGGGGAGCTGTTTTTT,CASSQGVGGELFF,TRBJ2-2,TRBD1,NA,TRBV28
TGTGCCAGCAGCTCTTACAGGGTTGATGGCTACACCTTC,CASSSYRVDGYTF,TRBJ1-2,NA,NA,TRBV7-2
TGTGCCAGCAGCACGACCGGGACTAGCGGGGGCAATGAGCAGTTCTTC,CASSTTGTSGGNEQFF,TRBJ2-1,TRBD2,NA,TRBV7-3
TGTGCCAGCAGCCCGTCGGACAGGGCTGAAGAGACCCAGTACTTC,CASSPSDRAEETQYF,TRBJ2-5,TRBD1,NA,TRBV28
TGTGCCAGCAGCTTATTACGGGGAGACGGAAAACTGTTTTTT,CASSLLRGDGKLFF,TRBJ1-4,NA,NA,TRBV11-2
TGTGCCAGCAGGCAGGGGCAGGGTGTGTATTTT,CASRQGQGVYF,TRBJ2-3,NA,NA,TRBV25-1
TGTGCCAGTAGTGCCGGAACTAGCGGGAGTTTGCGAGAGCAGTACTTC,CASSAGTSGSLREQYF,TRBJ2-7,TRBD2,NA,TRBV19
TGTGCCAGCTCACCTCGACAGGGCCGAAACACCATATATTTT,CASSPRQGRNTIYF,TRBJ1-3,TRBD1,NA,TRBV18
TGTGCCAGCAGCATATTACAGGCGGGGAACACTGAAGCTTTCTTT,CASSILQAGNTEAFF,TRBJ1-1,NA,NA,TRBV28
TGCGCCAGCAGTGACAGAGCGAGCTCTGAAGCTTTCTTT,CASSDRASSEAFF,TRBJ1-1,NA,NA,TRBV10-1
TGTGCCAGTAGTCCTCTGACTAGCGGACTAGCCAAAAACATTCAGTACTTC,CASSPLTSGLAKNIQYF,TRBJ2-4,TRBD2,NA,TRBV19
TGTGCCAGTAGTCCCCGGCGGGGGGTGTTGGCCAAAAACATTCAGTACTTC,CASSPRRGVLAKNIQYF,TRBJ2-4,TRBD2,NA,TRBV19
TGCAGCGTTGAAGATGGAGAGGGGGAAGCTTTCTTT,CSVEDGEGEAFF,TRBJ1-1,NA,NA,TRBV29-1
TGCGCCAGCAGCCAAAACCGGGGACAGATTGAGACCCAGTACTTC,CASSQNRGQIETQYF,TRBJ2-5,TRBD1,NA,TRBV5-1
TGTGCCAGCAGTCGGAACTCCGAGGCTGGAAACACCATATATTTT,CASSRNSEAGNTIYF,TRBJ1-3,NA,NA,TRBV6-5
TGTGCCAGTAGCCCGGCGGGGAAAGCCCCCTACGAGCAGTACTTC,CASSPAGKAPYEQYF,TRBJ2-7,NA,NA,TRBV19
TGTGCCAGCAGCCATTTCCGACAGGGCACTGGGGAGCTGTTTTTT,CASSHFRQGTGELFF,TRBJ2-2,TRBD1,NA,TRBV5-4
TGTGCCAGCAGCTCGGGCGGGGGGCTCAATCAGCCCCAGCATTTT,CASSSGGGLNQPQHF,TRBJ1-5,NA,NA,TRBV7-2
TGTGCCATCAGTGGTCTAGAGCGGGACCGGAGCACAGATACGCAGTATTTT,CAISGLERDRSTDTQYF,TRBJ2-3,TRBD2,NA,TRBV10-3
TGTGCCAGCAGTTTTAGCAGGGGGAAAGCTTTCTTT,CASSFSRGKAFF,TRBJ1-1,TRBD1,NA,TRBV28
TGTGCCAGCAGCCAGCCGGGGTTGACTCATGATCAGCCCCAGCATTTT,CASSQPGLTHDQPQHF,TRBJ1-5,NA,NA,TRBV4-2